Below, 20 T cell receptor beta chains from the same sample are listed, as sequenced in a study of vaccination and CD4 T cells after COVID-19. Sample treatment: roughly 11-day PBMC culture with coronavirus spike peptide pools or control peptides (ViraFEST assay). Oncomine TCR Beta short-read sequencing was applied to DNA from cultured CD4+ T cells. TCRdb analysed the PCR reads with MiXCR anew, one entry per CDR3 protein. In the table there are 10,000 or so distinct CDR3 sequences, roughly 64% of which are singletons. Their cognate antigens are unknown. The sample consisted of CD4+ T cells from blood, cultured in vitro. The source of these receptors is a human donor who had recovered from COVID-19.

This clonotype is medium-sized (0.01 to 0.1%) by share. This chain uses TRBV9 with TRBJ2-4, with TRBD2 identical over 8 bases. The CDR3 runs to 14 residues. The V gene's germline CDR1 is SGDLS and CDR2 YYNGEE. Trimming removed 3 bases from V and 8 bases from J; junction bases left unmatched: 7. The CDR3 DNA reads as TGTGCCAGCAGCGGAAGCGGGAGTGGGGACATTCAGTACTTC. It is translated as CASSGSGSGDIQYF.

This clonotype has more than one count but fewer than ten. The chain recombines TRBV20-1 with TRBJ1-1; the match to TRBD1 covers 7 bases. J lost 2 bases, V lost 3 bases, and 9 bases had no gene match. CDR1 is DFQATT, CDR2 SNEGSKA, per germline (reference sequence). This CDR3 contains 15 residues. CDR3 protein: CSASLSGGFNTEAFF. Here the CDR3 DNA reads TGCAGTGCTAGTTTGTCAGGGGGGTTTAACACTGAAGCTTTCTTT.

The chain employs TRBV6-2 or TRBV6-3 and TRBJ2-1; a possible D gene is TRBD2 (7 bases). CDR1 and CDR2 from the germline V gene are MNHEY and SVGEGT. CDR3 length equals 20 residues. The V and J ends lost 0 bases and 5 bases respectively, with 26 bases between them. The CDR3 reads CASSYSRGRFGGGVDNEQFF. The CDR3 nucleotides read TGTGCCAGCAGTTACTCGAGGGGGAGATTTGGCGGGGGTGTCGACAATGAGCAGTTCTTC.

A few counts support this clonotype. J is TRBJ1-6 and V is TRBV27, with 7 bases fitting TRBD1. V lost 9 bases, J lost 4 bases, and 3 bases stayed unmatched. CDR1 and CDR2 (germline): MNHEY, SMNVEV (reference sequence). The length of the CDR3 is 13 residues. CDR3 residues: CASMGQYNSPLHF. The CDR3, as DNA: TGTGCCAGTATGGGACAGTATAATTCACCCCTCCACTTT.

The chain couples TRBV7-6 to TRBJ2-4; unclear D gene. V shed 3 bases and J shed 0 bases, with 9 bases lying between them. CDR1 and CDR2 (germline): SGHVS, FNYEAQ. The CDR3 has 15 amino acids. Here the CDR3 DNA reads TGTGCCAGCAGCTTTGGGATAATAGCCAAAAACATTCAGTACTTC. Translation: CASSFGIIAKNIQYF.

This clonotype has more than one count but fewer than ten. The chain links TRBV11-3 to TRBJ2-2; D gene uncertain. The V end lost 1 base, the J end lost 4 bases, and 7 bases lay between the germline ends. CDR1 is SGHNT and CDR2 is YENEEA in the germline V gene. The CDR3 is made up of 14 amino acids. DNA of the CDR3: TGTGCCAGCAGCTTAGGCCAGGCCACCGGGGAGCTGTTTTTT. Its protein product is CASSLGQATGELFF. Filled out from reference TRBV11-3 and TRBJ2-2, the complete variable domain reads EAGVVQSPRYKIIEKKQPVAFWCNPISGHNTLYWYLQNLGQGPELLIRYENEEAVDDSQLPKDRFSAERLKGVDSTLKIQPAELGDSAVYLCASSLGQATGELFFGEGSRLTVL.

This clonotype has a handful of counts. The chain uses TRBV11-3 and TRBJ1-6, with unresolved D. There are 17 residues in the CDR3. V was pared by 5 bases and J by 1 base, with 15 bases between. Germline V gene sequence: CDR1 SGHNT, CDR2 YENEEA. CDR3 sequence (DNA): TGTGCCAGCAGCCCTGGGTCCGGGAATTCCTATAATTCACCCCTCCACTTT. Translated, it gives CASSPGSGNSYNSPLHF. Combining the CDR3 with reference TRBV11-3 and TRBJ1-6 gives the whole variable domain EAGVVQSPRYKIIEKKQPVAFWCNPISGHNTLYWYLQNLGQGPELLIRYENEEAVDDSQLPKDRFSAERLKGVDSTLKIQPAELGDSAVYLCASSPGSGNSYNSPLHFGNGTRLTVT.

Only one count was recorded for this clonotype. The chain couples TRBV6-1 to TRBJ1-2, with no clear D. The germline CDR1 and CDR2 sequences are MNHNS and SASEGT. The V end was cut by 2 bases, the J end by 5 bases, with 12 bases between. This CDR3 region has 14 residues. The CDR3 sequence is CASSESVPTYGYTF. The CDR3 coding sequence is TGTGCCAGCAGTGAATCCGTTCCCACTTATGGCTACACCTTC.

The chain carries TRBV6-1 and TRBJ1-6; TRBD1 agrees at 7 bases. Trimming removed 4 bases from V and 10 bases from J; junction bases left unmatched: 7. This CDR3 is built from 14 residues. Germline CDR1 reads MNHNS; CDR2 reads SASEGT. The CDR3 nucleotides are TGTGCCAGCAGTGTCGACAGGGCGAACTCACCCCTCCACTTT. This codes for CASSVDRANSPLHF.

This chain joins TRBV27 and TRBJ2-7; the D gene is possibly TRBD1 (7 bases). Germline CDR1 reads MNHEY; CDR2 reads SMNVEV (reference sequence). This CDR3 spans 15 amino acids. Trimming stripped 3 bases from V and 7 bases from J, with 19 bases between. CDR3 nucleotide sequence: TGTGCCAGCAGTTTCCACAGGGGTGGAGGGGGGGAGCAGTACTTC. Translation: CASSFHRGGGGEQYF.

The chain joins TRBV28 to TRBJ1-2, with no clear D. The V end lost 2 bases, the J end lost 8 bases, and 15 bases lay between the germline ends. The CDR3 contains 14 residues. The V gene's germline CDR1 is MDHEN and CDR2 SYDVKM. Written as DNA, the CDR3 is TGTGCCAGCAGTTTAGGAGGTGTGGAGAGGGGCTACACCTTC. It specifies CASSLGGVERGYTF.

This chain links TRBV7-2 with TRBJ1-3; TRBD1 is a possible D gene (5 bases). V gave up 5 bases and J gave up 1 base, with 15 bases separating them. The CDR3 has 16 residues. From germline, CDR1 is SGHTA and CDR2 FQGNSA. In nucleotides, the CDR3 is TGTGCCAGCAGCCTAGGCGGAGGGGTTTCTGGAAACACCATATATTTT. Translating it yields CASSLGGGVSGNTIYF.

This clonotype is labeled medium-sized (0.01 to 0.1%). The V call is TRBV12-3 or TRBV12-4, the J call TRBJ1-5; D is uncertain. V lost 1 base, J lost 0 bases, and 13 bases lay in between. CDR3 length equals 17 residues. The CDR3: CASSLVSTQNSNQPQHF. CDR3 DNA sequence: TGTGCCAGCAGTTTAGTCTCGACACAAAATAGCAATCAGCCCCAGCATTTT.

The chain is built from TRBV5-1 and TRBJ2-7, with D perhaps TRBD1 (6 bases). This CDR3 comprises 16 residues. Germline assignment: CDR1 SGHRS and CDR2 YFSETQ. Between the trimmed V and J ends, which lost 0 bases and 6 bases, there was a span of 19 bases. The CDR3 DNA follows: TGCGCCAGCAGCTTGGCACCATCCCAGGGGTTAAGCGAGCAGTACTTC. Amino acid sequence: CASSLAPSQGLSEQYF.

The CDR3 DNA is TGTGCCAGCATTCAAGGGACTGAAGCTTTCTTT. This codes for CASIQGTEAFF. The chain uses TRBV12-3 or TRBV12-4 and TRBJ1-1; D gene ambiguous. Trimming stripped 7 bases from V and 5 bases from J, with 8 bases between. There are 11 residues in the CDR3.

V and J are TRBV5-1 and TRBJ2-5; 8 nucleotides align to TRBD1. The CDR3 has 14 residues. V gave up 4 bases and J gave up 3 bases; unmatched junction bases: 5. CDR1 SGHRS and CDR2 YFSETQ come from the germline V gene. CDR3 sequence: CASSPTGVKETQYF. CDR3 coding DNA: TGCGCCAGCAGCCCGACAGGGGTAAAAGAGACCCAGTACTTC.

This clonotype has a single count. The chain couples TRBV7-2 to TRBJ2-3, with 9 bases lining up with TRBD2. The CDR3 contains 16 residues. V was pared by 3 bases and J by 4 bases, with 8 bases of the junction left unmatched. The germline gives CDR1 SGHTA, CDR2 FQGNSA. The CDR3 loop reads CASSLGSGGSSDTQYF. The CDR3 region has the DNA TGTGCCAGCAGCTTGGGTAGCGGGGGATCATCAGATACGCAGTATTTT.

The gene calls are TRBV4-1 and TRBJ1-2; 8 bases map to TRBD1. Losses at the gene ends were 0 bases for V and 7 bases for J; bases not matched to a gene: 13. Germline V lookup: CDR1 MGHRA, CDR2 YSYEKL. The CDR3 covers 17 residues. The CDR3 bases are TGCGCCAGCAGCCAAGAAGGTTCCTACAGGGGGGTAGTTGGCTACACCTTC. Its protein product is CASSQEGSYRGVVGYTF.

Only a few counts were recorded for this clonotype. This rearrangement joins TRBV19 to TRBJ2-4; D unclear. CDR1 is LNHDA, CDR2 SQIVND, per germline (reference sequence). Trimming took off 1 base at V and 8 bases at J, with 3 bases between the two ends. The CDR3 consists of 11 residues. The CDR3 nucleotides are TGTGCCAGTAGTATAGGCGACATTCAGTACTTC. Its protein is CASSIGDIQYF.

The chain recombines TRBV2 with TRBJ2-7; unclear D gene. V was clipped by 6 bases and J by 8 bases, with 14 bases between them. Germline CDR1 SNHLY, CDR2 FYNNEI. The CDR3 runs 12 residues. CDR3 nucleotide sequence: TGTGCCAGCAGCGTAACAGCCTCTCAGCAGTACTTC. Protein: CASSVTASQQYF. Full variable domain (remainder filled in from reference TRBV2 and TRBJ2-7): EPEVTQTPSHQVTQMGQEVILRCVPISNHLYFYWYRQILGQKVEFLVSFYNNEISEKSEIFDDQFSVERPDGSNFTLKIRSTKLEDSAMYFCASSVTASQQYFGPGTRLTVT.